This entry is about one TCR beta chain. Other DNA sequences within the sample encode an identical CDR3. The sample belongs to a study of cytomegalovirus exposure and HLA in healthy donors. A multiplex PCR was run with 60 Vbeta primers and 13 Jbeta primers. Produced via immunoSEQ multiplex PCR; TCRdb's table is partial and in-frame only. Among about 120,000 clones, approximately 70% were seen once, and the ten largest hold roughly 0.9%. CDR3 length: 13 amino acids. V lost 3 bases to trimming and J lost 2 bases, with 8 bases between them. Germline V gene lookup returns CDR1 SGDLS and CDR2 YYNGEE. This rearrangement joins TRBV9 to TRBJ1-1, with D maybe TRBD1 (5 bases). The TCR was taken from a woman aged 25 to 45 in good health and CMV-seronegative. Sample: PBMCs. CDR3 nucleotides: TGTGCCAGCAGCGCGCAGGGAAACACTGAAGCTTTCTTT. The encoded protein is CASSAQGNTEAFF.